This TCR beta chain is drawn from a study of blood T cell repertoires in COVID-19. Method: immunoSEQ multiplex PCR; TCRdb's copy keeps in-frame clones and lacks some. The repertoire consists of more than 300,000 clones, with more than 75% occurring once and the leading ten covering under 11%. V was shortened by 0 bases and J by 8 bases, with 11 bases between the two germline ends. CDR3 length: 14 amino acids. Germline CDR1 reads MNHEY; CDR2 reads SVGEGT. The chain links TRBV6-2 or TRBV6-3 to TRBJ2-4; D may be TRBD2 (6 bases). The receptor comes from a young woman with COVID-19, enrolled during active disease. Sequenced sample: peripheral blood. CDR3 in amino acids: CASSYSGGTDIQYF. For the CDR3, the DNA is TGTGCCAGCAGTTACTCGGGGGGAACGGACATTCAGTACTTC.